The clone carrying this T cell receptor (beta chain) was seen a few times. Antigen: not known. Donors uniformly comprised healthy Caucasians. This entry belongs to a study of identical twins. Germline CDR1 is MGHRA and CDR2 is YSYEKL. Trimming left V 1 base short and J 6 bases short, with 8 bases between. The CDR3 has 13 residues. General study points: In beta out-of-frame sequences, the excess sharing between twins was weaker.

TCRdb reprocessed the 5' RACE reads via MiXCR and lists one record per CDR3 protein. The sample contains about 200,000 distinct CDR3 sequences, 5% to 7% of which appear only once. The same data also went into a second study, on T cells expressing NK-cell markers. That paper states: In several experiments, an anti-gamma-delta TCR antibody restricted sorting to alpha-beta TCR T cells. Several donors' CD3+CD56-NKG2C+ cells were dominated by the same clonotypes.

The chain links TRBV4-1 to TRBJ2-3; D perhaps matches TRBD2 (6 bases). This TCR derives from a woman under 30 in good health. The sequenced sample consisted of CD8+ T cells sorted from blood. CDR3 DNA: TGCGCCAGCAGCCAAGGACTAGGCGATACGCAGTATTTT. This sequence encodes CASSQGLGDTQYF.